This T cell receptor (beta chain) is drawn from a study of CD8+ T cells in alopecia areata. Whole-study context: A 6-month period off drug followed tofacitinib, which lasted 6 to 18 months. Study conclusions and caveats: Higher clonality was seen in lesional scalp than in normal scalp, especially in alopecia totalis/universalis. The study found TCR sharing across patients less clear than in mice, possibly for HLA reasons.

Note on this clone: No antigen is known for it.

Per the germline V gene, CDR1 is SEHNR and CDR2 is FQNEAQ (reference sequence). The CDR3 is 14 amino acids. The germline V and J ends were trimmed by 5 bases and 0 bases, with 7 bases remaining between them. Isolation of CD4+ and CD8+ T cells from PBMCs was achieved by sorting. Sequencing used cDNA as its template, made by extracting RNA and reverse transcribing it. The data were produced by immunoSEQ multiplex PCR, yet TCRdb's version contains in-frame clones alone and is incomplete. The data contain 150,000 or so clones, roughly 50% of them singletons. Sample: CD4+ T cells sorted from blood. This receptor was taken from a human donor with alopecia areata. The chain carries TRBV7-9 and TRBJ1-4, with D unclear. The CDR3: CASSRIATNEKLFF. CDR3 coding DNA: TGTGCCAGCAGCCGTATAGCAACTAATGAAAAACTGTTTTTT.